Listed below are T cell receptor beta chains from one sample, sequenced in a study of cytomegalovirus exposure and HLA in healthy donors. Only in-frame clones appear in the TCRdb table, and some are missing; sequencing was by immunoSEQ multiplex PCR. The sample lists some 310,000 clones, approximately 91% occurring once. Material: PBMCs. The receptors were gathered from a man in his thirties or forties in good health and CMV-seronegative. Both conserved end residues are part of each CDR3. D genes are given only for firm matches. Not all rows give a size; the values are once, few, many and, for expanded clones, a class.

abundance: once
j_gene: TRBJ1-1
v_gene: TRBV18
d_gene: TRBD1
CDR3aa: CASSRFWDRGMNTEAFF

abundance: .
j_gene: TRBJ2-7
v_gene: TRBV11-2
d_gene: .
CDR3aa: CASSFGPGNYEQYF

abundance: once
j_gene: TRBJ1-6
v_gene: TRBV2
d_gene: .
CDR3aa: CASSVPPGSSYNSPLHF

abundance: .
j_gene: TRBJ1-1
v_gene: TRBV2
d_gene: .
CDR3aa: CASLTGGERMNTEAFF

abundance: .
j_gene: TRBJ2-1
v_gene: TRBV7-2
d_gene: .
CDR3aa: CASSLDPVGGRGNEQFF

abundance: .
j_gene: TRBJ1-1
v_gene: TRBV30
d_gene: TRBD1
CDR3aa: CAWRAQGDTEAFF

abundance: .
j_gene: TRBJ2-7
v_gene: TRBV7-2
d_gene: TRBD1
CDR3aa: CASLPRQGTYIYEQYF

abundance: .
j_gene: TRBJ2-3
v_gene: TRBV6-6
d_gene: TRBD2
CDR3aa: CASKDSSGGTDTQYF

abundance: .
j_gene: TRBJ1-5
v_gene: TRBV10-2
d_gene: .
CDR3aa: CASSGGTGWIYQPQHF

abundance: .
j_gene: TRBJ1-6
v_gene: TRBV11-2
d_gene: TRBD1
CDR3aa: CASSIGQGSRNSPLHF

abundance: .
j_gene: TRBJ2-3
v_gene: TRBV6-6
d_gene: .
CDR3aa: CASSQGTYTDTQYF

abundance: .
j_gene: TRBJ2-7
v_gene: TRBV19
d_gene: .
CDR3aa: CASSTRGRDIPYEQYF

abundance: .
j_gene: TRBJ1-1
v_gene: TRBV5-1
d_gene: .
CDR3aa: CASSLSWGVNTEAFF

abundance: .
j_gene: TRBJ2-3
v_gene: TRBV5-4
d_gene: TRBD2
CDR3aa: CASSLRLAGRDTQYF

abundance: .
j_gene: TRBJ1-3
v_gene: TRBV4-3
d_gene: TRBD1
CDR3aa: CASSQGTGTVGNTIYF

abundance: .
j_gene: TRBJ1-2
v_gene: TRBV6-5
d_gene: TRBD1
CDR3aa: CASSRGTGYGYTF

abundance: .
j_gene: TRBJ1-6
v_gene: TRBV7-8
d_gene: .
CDR3aa: CASSARGSSYNSPLHF

abundance: .
j_gene: TRBJ2-3
v_gene: TRBV7-9
d_gene: .
CDR3aa: CASSLEGTSTDTQYF

abundance: .
j_gene: TRBJ2-7
v_gene: TRBV4-1
d_gene: TRBD1
CDR3aa: CASSQAKGQGANEQYF

abundance: once
j_gene: TRBJ1-1
v_gene: TRBV6-1
d_gene: .
CDR3aa: CATTQFTNTEAFF

abundance: .
j_gene: TRBJ2-2
v_gene: TRBV5-1
d_gene: .
CDR3aa: CASSSQGGTGHSGELFF

abundance: once
j_gene: TRBJ1-1
v_gene: TRBV11-2
d_gene: TRBD1
CDR3aa: CASSLGQGALGVTEAFF

abundance: .
j_gene: TRBJ2-5
v_gene: TRBV7-7
d_gene: TRBD1
CDR3aa: CASSPQGAGLGTQYF

abundance: .
j_gene: TRBJ1-6
v_gene: TRBV9
d_gene: .
CDR3aa: CASSVVDRLGSPLHF

abundance: .
j_gene: TRBJ2-7
v_gene: TRBV27
d_gene: TRBD1
CDR3aa: CASRTGAYEQYF

abundance: .
j_gene: TRBJ1-5
v_gene: TRBV19
d_gene: TRBD1
CDR3aa: CASRTSAGGLYQPQHF

abundance: .
j_gene: TRBJ1-4
v_gene: TRBV6-1
d_gene: .
CDR3aa: CASSAAWGGEIEKLFF

abundance: .
j_gene: TRBJ2-7
v_gene: TRBV27
d_gene: .
CDR3aa: CASSSPGISYEQYF

abundance: .
j_gene: TRBJ1-2
v_gene: TRBV14
d_gene: TRBD1
CDR3aa: CASSRTTGTGVQDGYTF

abundance: .
j_gene: TRBJ2-5
v_gene: TRBV2
d_gene: .
CDR3aa: CASSEDWSQETQYF

abundance: .
j_gene: TRBJ2-1
v_gene: TRBV19
d_gene: .
CDR3aa: CASVDSYNEQFF

abundance: .
j_gene: TRBJ2-3
v_gene: TRBV7-6
d_gene: TRBD2
CDR3aa: CASSLGAGGTLDTQYF

abundance: once
j_gene: TRBJ2-1
v_gene: TRBV7-9
d_gene: .
CDR3aa: CASSAGFYNEQFF

abundance: .
j_gene: TRBJ2-1
v_gene: TRBV11-3
d_gene: .
CDR3aa: CASSLDGQYNEQFF

abundance: .
j_gene: TRBJ2-1
v_gene: TRBV7-2
d_gene: TRBD2
CDR3aa: CASSARLAGGMNEQFF

abundance: .
j_gene: TRBJ1-1
v_gene: TRBV5-1
d_gene: TRBD1
CDR3aa: CASSFTLRGDTEAFF

abundance: .
j_gene: TRBJ1-2
v_gene: TRBV27
d_gene: TRBD1
CDR3aa: CASSLLEGADGYTF

abundance: few
j_gene: TRBJ2-7
v_gene: TRBV27
d_gene: .
CDR3aa: CASSLSKPPSPYEQYF

abundance: .
j_gene: TRBJ1-4
v_gene: TRBV7-7
d_gene: TRBD1
CDR3aa: CASSLPEGGRSRSEKLFF

abundance: .
j_gene: TRBJ1-3
v_gene: TRBV11-2
d_gene: TRBD1
CDR3aa: CASSPRTGGNTIYF

abundance: .
j_gene: TRBJ2-5
v_gene: TRBV5-6
d_gene: TRBD2
CDR3aa: CASSLGLAGYQETQYF

abundance: .
j_gene: TRBJ2-1
v_gene: TRBV7-8
d_gene: .
CDR3aa: CASSPLRSEQFF

abundance: .
j_gene: TRBJ1-2
v_gene: TRBV25-1
d_gene: TRBD1
CDR3aa: CASSDPWTGYRTF

abundance: .
j_gene: TRBJ2-1
v_gene: TRBV27
d_gene: .
CDR3aa: CASRGGINEQFF

abundance: .
j_gene: TRBJ2-1
v_gene: TRBV7-9
d_gene: TRBD1
CDR3aa: CASSPTQPDRGNEQFF

abundance: .
j_gene: TRBJ2-5
v_gene: TRBV7-5
d_gene: .
CDR3aa: CVRYQGGLETQYF

abundance: .
j_gene: TRBJ2-3
v_gene: TRBV4-2
d_gene: TRBD2
CDR3aa: CASSQDASGGADTQYF

abundance: .
j_gene: TRBJ2-1
v_gene: TRBV7-9
d_gene: .
CDR3aa: CASLWGGPYNEQFF

abundance: once
j_gene: TRBJ2-1
v_gene: TRBV5-4
d_gene: .
CDR3aa: CASSPPLGNEQFF

abundance: few
j_gene: TRBJ1-1
v_gene: TRBV30
d_gene: TRBD1
CDR3aa: CAWSVPQTGGTEAFF

abundance: .
j_gene: TRBJ1-1
v_gene: TRBV6-5
d_gene: TRBD1
CDR3aa: CASSLQQGVRTEAFF